One and the same sample provided the 25 T cell receptor beta chains below, sequenced in a study of blood T cell repertoires in COVID-19. Method: immunoSEQ multiplex PCR; TCRdb's copy keeps in-frame clones and lacks some. The sample contains fewer than 130,000 clones, roughly 81% of which appear only once. Sequencing was performed on peripheral blood. The origin of the receptors is a human donor in a cohort sampled during active COVID-19.

This rearrangement joins TRBV28 to TRBJ2-5; 12 positions agree with TRBD2. With V trimmed by 4 bases and J by 2 bases, 11 bases remained unmatched. Germline assignment: CDR1 MDHEN and CDR2 SYDVKM. This CDR3 comprises 18 residues. As DNA, the CDR3 is TGTGCCAGCAGTTCGCTAGCGGGAGGGCCTTATGGACAAGAGACCCAGTACTTC. It encodes CASSSLAGGPYGQETQYF.

The chain carries TRBV4-2 and TRBJ2-5; 7 nucleotides line up with TRBD2. The J segment lost 5 bases and the V segment lost 1 base, leaving 4 bases of the junction unmatched. This CDR3 comprises 14 residues. The germline V gene has CDR1 LGHNA and CDR2 YNFKEQ. The CDR3 coding sequence is TGTGCCAGCAGCCAAGGAGACGGGGGGGAGACCCAGTACTTC. This translates into CASSQGDGGETQYF.

The rearrangement uses TRBV4-3 and TRBJ2-7; perhaps TRBD2 as D (6 bases). V was cut by 3 bases and J by 3 bases, with 12 bases left in between. The CDR3 is 14 amino acids. Germline-derived CDR1 and CDR2 are LGHNA and YSLEER. In DNA, the CDR3 is TGCGCCAGCAGCCAGGCTGCGGGGTACTACGAGCAGTACTTC. Protein sequence: CASSQAAGYYEQYF.

The rearrangement links TRBV15 to TRBJ1-6; no clear D gene. Trimming removed 5 bases from V and 4 bases from J, with 6 bases in between. Germline V lookup: CDR1 LNHNV, CDR2 YYDKDF (reference sequence). The CDR3 extends over 13 amino acids. The CDR3 region is CATSPQYNSPLHF. For the CDR3, the DNA is TGTGCCACCAGCCCCCAGTATAATTCACCCCTCCACTTT.

The chain employs TRBV3-1 (or the pseudogene TRBV3-2) and TRBJ2-7, with D uncertain. Trimming left V 4 bases short and J 2 bases short, with 12 bases between. CDR1 and CDR2 from the germline V gene are LGHDT and YNNKEL (reference sequence). The CDR3 is 14 residues long. The CDR3 sequence is CASSPGVAPYEQYF. CDR3 in DNA: TGTGCCAGCAGCCCTGGAGTCGCTCCCTACGAGCAGTACTTC.

The chain joins TRBV6-5 to TRBJ1-1; no firm D call. The CDR3 has 13 residues. Looked up from germline, CDR1 is MNHEY and CDR2 is SVGAGI. Between the trimmed V and J ends, which lost 3 bases and 1 base, there was a span of 6 bases. The DNA for the CDR3 is TGTGCCAGCAGTTATGGCCCGAACACTGAAGCTTTCTTT. Translation gives CASSYGPNTEAFF.

This clone was seen more than once but under ten times. V and J are TRBV7-2 and TRBJ1-5, with a tentative D call TRBD1 (5 bases). Germline V CDR1 and CDR2: SGHTA, FQGNSA. V was pared by 1 base and J by 15 bases, with 16 bases between. This CDR3 comprises 13 residues. The CDR3 DNA follows: TGTGCCAGCAGCTTAGGACCAGGGCGTGAAGGGCATTTT. It specifies CASSLGPGREGHF.

The chain is built from TRBV27 and TRBJ1-5, with 9 bases lining up with TRBD1. The V gene's germline CDR1 is MNHEY and CDR2 SMNVEV (reference sequence). The V gene end was trimmed by 7 bases and the J gene end by 5 bases; junction bases not matched to a gene: 12. The length of the CDR3 is 16 residues. CDR3 residues: CASKPIDRGTYQPQHF. Written as DNA, the CDR3 is TGTGCCAGCAAGCCAATCGACAGGGGGACGTATCAGCCCCAGCATTTT.

The chain uses TRBV18 and TRBJ2-7; D may be TRBD1 (5 bases). The CDR3 spans 14 residues. V was trimmed by 0 bases and J by 7 bases, leaving 13 bases between them. Germline V gives CDR1 KGHSH, CDR2 LQKENI. The CDR3 here is CASSPPPGRVEQYF. For the CDR3, the DNA is TGTGCCAGCTCACCACCCCCCGGCAGGGTTGAGCAGTACTTC.

The chain combines TRBV10-3 with TRBJ2-3, with 10 bases aligning to TRBD2. CDR3 length: 14 amino acids. J gave up 5 bases and V 8 bases, and 7 bases lay outside the gene matches. CDR1 and CDR2 from the germline V gene are ENHRY and SYGVKD. The CDR3: CAIRSGGGGDTQYF. For the CDR3, the DNA is TGTGCCATCCGGAGCGGGGGGGGCGGAGATACGCAGTATTTT.

The genes are TRBV5-3 and TRBJ2-5; no definite D call. TRBV5-3 is labeled an ORF, and its function is uncertain. The V end lost 0 bases, the J end lost 3 bases, and 12 bases lay between the germline ends. CDR3 length: 15 residues. The CDR3 DNA reads as TGTGCCAGAAGCTTGGCCAAGCCGGTTAAAGAGACCCAGTACTTC. Translating it yields CARSLAKPVKETQYF.

V is TRBV6-5 and J is TRBJ2-7; 8 bases line up with TRBD1. Trimming took 10 bases from V and 0 from J; bases not matched to a gene: 11. CDR1 and CDR2 from the germline V gene are MNHEY and SVGAGI. This CDR3 has 15 residues. In DNA form, the CDR3 reads TGTGCCACCATTCAACACGGACAGGGCTCCTACGAGCAGTACTTC. It codes for CATIQHGQGSYEQYF.

The rearrangement uses TRBV5-8 and TRBJ2-1; perhaps TRBD1 as D (5 bases). Between the trimmed V and J ends, which lost 3 bases and 2 bases, there was a span of 15 bases. This CDR3 spans 16 amino acids. Germline-derived CDR1 and CDR2 are SGHTS and YDEGEE. The CDR3 here is CASSWPRVGAYNEQFF. The CDR3 bases are TGTGCCAGCAGCTGGCCCAGGGTAGGGGCCTACAATGAGCAGTTCTTC.

The sample holds one count of this clone. The chain has TRBV7-9 and TRBJ2-7; 9 bases align to TRBD2. Germline V lookup: CDR1 SEHNR, CDR2 FQNEAQ (reference sequence). V gave up 4 bases and J gave up 3 bases; unmatched junction bases: 10. There are 16 residues in the CDR3. The chain's CDR3 is CASSSGPGTSFYEQYF. The CDR3 region has the DNA TGTGCCAGCAGCTCCGGACCCGGGACTAGCTTCTACGAGCAGTACTTC.

V usage is TRBV28 and J usage is TRBJ1-5; 7 positions match TRBD1. V shed 6 bases, J shed 11 bases, and the junction held 16 bases outside the gene matches. Germline CDR1 reads MDHEN; CDR2 reads SYDVKM. This CDR3 is built from 15 residues. The CDR3 nucleotides read TGTGCCAGCAGCCCTAACAGGGGCCTTGAGCGAGCCCAGCATTTT. This translates into CASSPNRGLERAQHF.

The chain has TRBV19 and TRBJ2-2, with 9 bases lining up with TRBD2. There are 20 residues in the CDR3. Trimming removed 6 bases from V and 0 bases from J; junction bases left unmatched: 17. Per germline, CDR1 LNHDA and CDR2 SQIVND (reference sequence). CDR3: CASRQNRGRAGGTNTGELFF. CDR3 nucleotides: TGTGCCAGTAGACAGAACAGGGGCCGAGCGGGAGGAACGAACACCGGGGAGCTGTTTTTT.

The rearrangement links TRBV5-5 to TRBJ2-3, with 7 bases identical to TRBD1. This CDR3 is built from 17 residues. From germline, CDR1 is SGHKS and CDR2 YYEKEE (reference sequence). With V trimmed by 4 bases and J by 2 bases, 13 bases remained unmatched. For the CDR3, the DNA is TGTGCCAGCAGCCGACGGACAGGTGAGGGAGACACAGATACGCAGTATTTT. It is translated as CASSRRTGEGDTDTQYF.

The genes are TRBV28 and TRBJ1-1, with TRBD1 matching 7 bases. V dropped 6 bases and J dropped 0; count of bases not matched to a gene: 7. CDR3 length: 15 amino acids. The germline V gene has CDR1 MDHEN and CDR2 SYDVKM. For the CDR3, the DNA is TGTGCCAGCAGCCTAGGGGGCACGGTGAACACTGAAGCTTTCTTT. It translates to CASSLGGTVNTEAFF.

The rearrangement links TRBV28 to TRBJ2-1, with a tentative D call TRBD2 (6 bases). V was shortened by 4 bases and J by 6 bases, with 13 bases between the two germline ends. This CDR3 contains 14 residues. The germline V gene encodes CDR1 MDHEN and CDR2 SYDVKM. The CDR3, as DNA: TGTGCCAGCAGTTCGACTAGTGTGCTCAATGAGCAGTTCTTC. Its protein product is CASSSTSVLNEQFF.

The rearrangement links TRBV10-2 to TRBJ1-5, with a tentative D call TRBD1 (5 bases). CDR1 is WSHSY and CDR2 is SAAADI in the germline V gene. The V gene lost 0 bases and the J gene lost 6 bases, with 9 bases spanning the gap. The CDR3 runs to 14 residues. The CDR3 nucleotides read TGCGCCAGCAGTGAGTCCAGGGCTAGTCAGCCCCAGCATTTT. Translation gives CASSESRASQPQHF.

As concerns this clone: The same CDR3 is also encoded by other DNA sequences in this sample. The chain recombines TRBV4-3 with TRBJ2-7, with 9 bases aligning to TRBD1. The CDR3 totals 14 residues. CDR1 LGHNA and CDR2 YSLEER come from the germline V gene. V was pared by 3 bases and J by 3 bases, with 3 bases of the junction left unmatched. The CDR3 DNA sequence: TGCGCCAGCAGCCAGCAGACAGGGGGCTACGAGCAGTACTTC. Protein: CASSQQTGGYEQYF.

This chain connects TRBV7-9 to TRBJ2-7, with 10 bases fitting TRBD1. The V gene's germline CDR1 is SEHNR and CDR2 FQNEAQ (reference sequence). V was pared by 7 bases and J by 2 bases, with 14 bases of the junction left unmatched. The CDR3 extends over 17 amino acids. For the CDR3, the DNA is TGTGCCAGCACCGGGACAGGGGAGGTCGGGGGGACCTACGAGCAGTACTTC. Translating it yields CASTGTGEVGGTYEQYF.

The genes are TRBV28 and TRBJ2-1; 10 bases line up with TRBD2. Looked up from germline, CDR1 is MDHEN and CDR2 is SYDVKM. The CDR3 loop spans 14 amino acids. J was trimmed by 6 bases and V by 4 bases; bases with no gene match: 3. In DNA form, the CDR3 reads TGTGCCAGCAGTTCTAGCGGGGGTCGCAATGAGCAGTTCTTC. Its protein is CASSSSGGRNEQFF.

This chain links TRBV2 with TRBJ1-2; 7 nucleotides line up with TRBD1. J was trimmed by 1 base and V by 1 base; bases with no gene match: 3. The CDR3 sequence is 15 residues long. Germline V lookup: CDR1 SNHLY, CDR2 FYNNEI. The CDR3 protein is CASSEEAGGNYGYTF. The CDR3 nucleotides read TGTGCCAGCAGTGAAGAGGCAGGGGGTAACTATGGCTACACCTTC.

The V call is TRBV29-1, the J call TRBJ2-1; unclear D gene. The germline V gene encodes CDR1 SQVTM and CDR2 ANQGSEA. This CDR3 is built from 12 residues. V was cut by 4 bases and J by 6 bases, with 10 bases left in between. The chain's CDR3 is CSVVGTVNEQFF. The CDR3 DNA follows: TGCAGCGTTGTAGGAACAGTCAATGAGCAGTTCTTC.